Following are 20 T cell receptor beta chains from one sample sequenced in a study of blood T cell repertoires in COVID-19. This table comes from immunoSEQ multiplex PCR, and its TCRdb copy is limited to in-frame clones, with some not included. Of 350,000 to 450,000 clones listed, around 86% are singletons. The sample comprised PBMCs or T cells enriched from blood (not recorded which). These receptors came from a woman aged 45-65 years who had recovered from COVID-19.

In this sample, this clone turned up a few times. This rearrangement joins TRBV30 to TRBJ1-2; 7 nucleotides align to TRBD1. The germline V gene encodes CDR1 GTSNPN and CDR2 SVGIG (reference sequence). The CDR3 length is 15 residues. Losses at the gene ends were 1 base for V and 5 bases for J; bases not matched to a gene: 10. The CDR3 is CAWSDRGSGVYGYTF. The CDR3 DNA reads as TGTGCCTGGAGTGACAGGGGAAGCGGAGTGTATGGCTACACCTTC.

The chain recombines TRBV7-9 with TRBJ1-4, with D unresolved. CDR3 size: 14 residues. CDR1 SEHNR and CDR2 FQNEAQ come from the germline V gene (reference sequence). V was clipped by 3 bases and J by 8 bases, with 13 bases between them. In DNA, the CDR3 is TGTGCCAGCAGCTTTTCTTTCGGGGTAGAAAAACTGTTTTTT. This codes for CASSFSFGVEKLFF.

The chain carries TRBV27 and TRBJ2-3, with 7 bases matching TRBD1. Germline trimming cut 5 bases from V and 2 bases from J; bases unmatched to any gene: 4. Germline CDR1 MNHEY, CDR2 SMNVEV (reference sequence). The CDR3 length is 14 residues. This chain's CDR3 is CASSQGTATDTQYF. The CDR3 bases are TGTGCCAGCAGTCAGGGGACAGCCACAGATACGCAGTATTTT.

The chain links TRBV2 to TRBJ1-2; D ambiguous. There are 12 residues in the CDR3. The V gene lost 4 bases and the J gene lost 7 bases, with 10 bases spanning the gap. Per germline, CDR1 SNHLY and CDR2 FYNNEI. The CDR3 spells CASSVFTGGYTF. CDR3 nucleotides: TGTGCCAGCAGTGTATTTACGGGTGGCTACACCTTC.

The chain joins TRBV30 to TRBJ1-2; no clear D. The germline V gene encodes CDR1 GTSNPN and CDR2 SVGIG (reference sequence). V was trimmed by 0 bases and J by 8 bases, leaving 13 bases between them. The CDR3 length is 13 residues. The CDR3 DNA sequence: TGTGCCTGGAGTGTAGTGCAGGTCCAAGGCTACACCTTC. Encoded protein: CAWSVVQVQGYTF.

The rearrangement uses TRBV6-5 and TRBJ1-2; no firm D call. Germline V CDR1 and CDR2: MNHEY, SVGAGI. The CDR3 loop spans 14 amino acids. V gave up 6 bases and J gave up 6 bases, with 17 bases separating them. Written as DNA, the CDR3 is TGTGCCAGCAGCATAGAAGGAGTATCCCATGGCTACACCTTC. Amino acid sequence: CASSIEGVSHGYTF.

CDR3 sequence reads: CASTQVSGNTIYF. Here the CDR3 DNA reads TGTGCCAGTACTCAGGTCTCTGGAAACACCATATATTTT. The chain links TRBV19 to TRBJ1-3; D gene unclear. V shed 7 bases and J shed 0 bases, with 7 bases lying between them. Germline CDR1 reads LNHDA; CDR2 reads SQIVND (reference sequence). The CDR3 is 13 amino acids.

The V gene is TRBV7-2, the J gene TRBJ1-2, with D tentatively TRBD1 (5 bases). V shed 2 bases and J shed 4 bases, with 11 bases lying between them. CDR1 is SGHTA and CDR2 is FQGNSA in the germline V gene. The CDR3 is 14 residues long. In DNA, the CDR3 is TGTGCCAGCAGCTTACAAGGCAGGGCCTATGGCTACACCTTC. Encoded protein: CASSLQGRAYGYTF.

V gene TRBV6-5 combines with J gene TRBJ2-7, with 8 positions matching TRBD1. The V segment lost 6 bases and the J segment 4 bases; nucleotides outside the gene matches: 11. Germline V lookup: CDR1 MNHEY, CDR2 SVGAGI. The CDR3 sequence is 15 residues long. The CDR3, as DNA: TGTGCCAGCAGCAAGGACAGGGCGATTCAGTACGAGCAGTACTTC. It codes for CASSKDRAIQYEQYF.

The CDR3 protein is CAWSAEREAFF. The CDR3 nucleotides read TGTGCCTGGAGCGCCGAGAGGGAAGCTTTCTTT. This rearrangement joins TRBV30 to TRBJ1-1; D remains ambiguous. The germline V gene encodes CDR1 GTSNPN and CDR2 SVGIG (reference sequence). The CDR3 sequence is 11 residues long. Trimming pared 3 bases from V and 8 bases from J, leaving 10 bases between.

This clone was seen a few times. V usage is TRBV19 and J usage is TRBJ2-5; D might be TRBD2 (6 bases). Germline CDR1 reads LNHDA; CDR2 reads SQIVND (reference sequence). V shed 3 bases and J shed 5 bases, with 13 bases lying between them. The CDR3 length is 14 residues. DNA for the CDR3: TGTGCCAGTAGTATGAGACAAGGAGGGGAGACCCAGTACTTC. Its protein is CASSMRQGGETQYF.

The chain carries TRBV7-3 and TRBJ2-3, with TRBD2 matching over 16 bases. Germline V gene sequence: CDR1 SGHTA, CDR2 FQGTGA. Losses at the gene ends were 4 bases for V and 4 bases for J; bases not matched to a gene: 2. The CDR3 extends over 16 amino acids. CDR3 protein: CASSSGLAGGSDTQYF. In nucleotides, the CDR3 is TGTGCCAGCAGCTCGGGACTAGCGGGAGGGTCAGATACGCAGTATTTT.

The V gene is TRBV2, the J gene TRBJ2-5; 10 nucleotides line up with TRBD2. CDR1 and CDR2 from the germline V gene are SNHLY and FYNNEI. The CDR3 extends over 16 amino acids. With V trimmed by 4 bases and J by 7 bases, 12 bases remained unmatched. CDR3 amino acids: CASSVSTSGKRVTQYF. The DNA of the CDR3 is TGTGCCAGCAGTGTGTCTACTAGCGGGAAACGGGTGACCCAGTACTTC.

The V gene is TRBV9, the J gene TRBJ1-2, with D unclear. This CDR3 spans 13 amino acids. V lost 2 bases and J 2 bases, leaving 7 bases between the germline ends. In germline, CDR1 is SGDLS, CDR2 YYNGEE. The CDR3 nucleotides are TGTGCCAGCAGCGTTTCGGGGAACTATGGCTACACCTTC. Its protein is CASSVSGNYGYTF. The full variable domain, with the rest looked up from reference TRBV9 and TRBJ1-2, is DSGVTQTPKHLITATGQRVTLRCSPRSGDLSVYWYQQSLDQGLQFLIQYYNGEERAKGNILERFSAQQFPDLHSELNLSSLELGDSALYFCASSVSGNYGYTFGSGTRLTVV.

V usage is TRBV7-3 and J usage is TRBJ2-5, with D uncertain. CDR3 size: 15 residues. From germline, CDR1 is SGHTA and CDR2 FQGTGA. Trimming shortened V by 5 bases and J by 1 base, and 14 bases separated the two germline ends. The CDR3 DNA reads as TGTGCCAGCAGCCCCGGTATTAAGTTCCAAGAGACCCAGTACTTC. Translating it yields CASSPGIKFQETQYF.

J is TRBJ1-2 and V is TRBV25-1, with D perhaps TRBD1 (6 bases). Germline CDR1 is MGHDK and CDR2 is SYGVNS. Trimming took off 5 bases at V and 4 bases at J, with 11 bases between the two ends. CDR3 length: 13 amino acids. CDR3 coding DNA: TGTGCCAGCAGTTCTAACAGGGCCTATGGCTACACCTTC. Residues: CASSSNRAYGYTF.

J is TRBJ2-3 and V is TRBV18; tentatively, D is TRBD2 (5 bases). The CDR3 runs to 15 residues. Looked up from germline, CDR1 is KGHSH and CDR2 is LQKENI. V lost 5 bases and J 2 bases, leaving 14 bases between the germline ends. Written as DNA, the CDR3 is TGTGCCAGCTCAACCCGGGAAGGAAACACAGATACGCAGTATTTT. This gives the protein CASSTREGNTDTQYF.

The CDR3 nucleotides read TGTGCCAGCAGCTTAGGCGGGGAGGGAAACACCATATATTTT. It codes for CASSLGGEGNTIYF. The gene calls are TRBV5-4 and TRBJ1-3; D is ambiguous. Germline V lookup: CDR1 SGHNT, CDR2 YYREEE (reference sequence). Trimming took off 2 bases at V and 4 bases at J, with 10 bases between the two ends. The length of the CDR3 is 14 residues.

The chain combines TRBV12-2 with TRBJ2-7; the table's D call TRBD2 went unverified against the DNA. TRBV12-2 is recorded as a pseudogene. The CDR3 is 16 amino acids. The CDR3 DNA is TGTGCAAGTCGCTCAACAAGGCAGGGAGGCACCTACGAGCAGTACTTC. It encodes CASRSTRQGGTYEQYF.

The chain employs TRBV27 and TRBJ1-1; D not resolved. The CDR3 runs 14 residues. Trimming pared 1 base from V and 1 base from J, leaving 7 bases between. Germline lookup yields CDR1 MNHEY and CDR2 SMNVEV (reference sequence). CDR3 loop: CASSLLSGNTEAFF. The CDR3 nucleotides read TGTGCCAGCAGTTTATTATCGGGGAACACTGAAGCTTTCTTT.